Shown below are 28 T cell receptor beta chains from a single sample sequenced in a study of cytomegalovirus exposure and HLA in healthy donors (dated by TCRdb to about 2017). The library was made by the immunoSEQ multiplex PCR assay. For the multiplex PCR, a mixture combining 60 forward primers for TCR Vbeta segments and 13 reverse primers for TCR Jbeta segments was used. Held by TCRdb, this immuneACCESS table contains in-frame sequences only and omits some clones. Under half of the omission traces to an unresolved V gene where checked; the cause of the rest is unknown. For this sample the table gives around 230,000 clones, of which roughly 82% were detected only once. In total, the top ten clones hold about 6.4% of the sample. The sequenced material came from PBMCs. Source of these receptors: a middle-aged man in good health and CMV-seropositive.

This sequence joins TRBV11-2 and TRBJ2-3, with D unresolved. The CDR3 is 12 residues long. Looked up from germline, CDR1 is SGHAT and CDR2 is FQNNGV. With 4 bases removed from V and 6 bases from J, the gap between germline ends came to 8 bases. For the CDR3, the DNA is TGTGCCAGCAGCTCAGAGAGTGATACGCAGTATTTT. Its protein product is CASSSESDTQYF.

CDR3 region: CASRSWTGRTDTQYF. In nucleotides, the CDR3 is TGTGCCAGCAGATCCTGGACAGGGAGGACAGATACGCAGTATTTT. The rearrangement uses TRBV2 and TRBJ2-3; 8 nucleotides agree with TRBD1. V shed 6 bases and J 3 bases; nucleotides not matched to a gene: 8. This CDR3 is 15 amino acids long. Germline assignment: CDR1 SNHLY and CDR2 FYNNEI. Using reference TRBV2 and TRBJ2-3 for the parts outside the CDR3, the full variable domain is EPEVTQTPSHQVTQMGQEVILRCVPISNHLYFYWYRQILGQKVEFLVSFYNNEISEKSEIFDDQFSVERPDGSNFTLKIRSTKLEDSAMYFCASRSWTGRTDTQYFGPGTRLTVL.

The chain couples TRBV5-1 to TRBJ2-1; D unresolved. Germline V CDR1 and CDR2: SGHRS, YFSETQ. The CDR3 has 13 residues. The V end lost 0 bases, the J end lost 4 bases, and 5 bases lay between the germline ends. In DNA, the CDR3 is TGCGCCAGCAGCTTGGCCCCGTACAATGAGCAGTTCTTC. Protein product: CASSLAPYNEQFF.

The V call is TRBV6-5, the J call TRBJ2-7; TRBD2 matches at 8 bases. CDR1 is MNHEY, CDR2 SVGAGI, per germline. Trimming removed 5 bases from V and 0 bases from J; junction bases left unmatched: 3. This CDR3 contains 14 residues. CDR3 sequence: CASSRSGSSYEQYF. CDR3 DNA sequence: TGTGCCAGCAGTCGAAGCGGGAGCTCCTACGAGCAGTACTTC.

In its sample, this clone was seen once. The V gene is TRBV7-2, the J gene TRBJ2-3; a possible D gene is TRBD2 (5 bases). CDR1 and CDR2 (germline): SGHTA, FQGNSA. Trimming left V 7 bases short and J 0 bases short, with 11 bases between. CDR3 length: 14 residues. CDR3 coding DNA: TGTGCCAGCACCTTGGACTCTAGCACAGATACGCAGTATTTT. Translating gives CASTLDSSTDTQYF.

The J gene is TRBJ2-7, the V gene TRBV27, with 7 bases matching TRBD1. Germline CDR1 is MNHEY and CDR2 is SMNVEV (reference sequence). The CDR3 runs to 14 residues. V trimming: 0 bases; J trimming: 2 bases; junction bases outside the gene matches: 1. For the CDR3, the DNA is TGTGCCAGCAGTTTATCTACAGGGGCCTACGAGCAGTACGTC. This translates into CASSLSTGAYEQYV.

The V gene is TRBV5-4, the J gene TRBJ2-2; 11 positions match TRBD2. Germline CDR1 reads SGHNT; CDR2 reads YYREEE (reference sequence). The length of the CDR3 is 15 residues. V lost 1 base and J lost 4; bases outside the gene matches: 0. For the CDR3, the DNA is TGTGCCAGCAGCTTGCTAGCGGGGGGCACCGGGGAGCTGTTTTTT. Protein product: CASSLLAGGTGELFF.

The CDR3 DNA is TGTGCCAGCAGCTGGACAGGGGAAAGCGATCAGCCCCAGCATTTT. This encodes CASSWTGESDQPQHF. The chain carries TRBV7-9 and TRBJ1-5, with 9 bases lining up with TRBD1. Germline lookup yields CDR1 SEHNR and CDR2 FQNEAQ (reference sequence). V gave up 4 bases and J gave up 5 bases; unmatched junction bases: 6. The CDR3 consists of 15 residues.

CDR3 in amino acids: CASSPTGEYGYTF. The DNA of the CDR3 is TGTGCCAGCAGTCCGACAGGGGAATATGGCTACACCTTC. The chain carries TRBV6-5 and TRBJ1-2; 8 bases line up with TRBD1. Trimming took 5 bases from V and 5 from J; bases not matched to a gene: 4. CDR1 is MNHEY, CDR2 SVGAGI, per germline. This CDR3 is built from 13 residues.

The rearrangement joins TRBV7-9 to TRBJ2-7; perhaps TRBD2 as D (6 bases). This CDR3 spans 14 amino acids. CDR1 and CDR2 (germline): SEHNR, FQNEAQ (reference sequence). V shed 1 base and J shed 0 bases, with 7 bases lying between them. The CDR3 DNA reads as TGTGCCAGCAGCTTAGTGGGGGGCTCCTACGAGCAGTACTTC. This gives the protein CASSLVGGSYEQYF.

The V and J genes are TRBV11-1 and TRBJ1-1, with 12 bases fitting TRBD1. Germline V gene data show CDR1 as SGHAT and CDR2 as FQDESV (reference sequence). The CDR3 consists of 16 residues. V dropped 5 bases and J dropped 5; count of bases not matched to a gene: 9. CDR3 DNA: TGTGCCAGCAGCAAGGGACAGGGGGCATGGGGGACTGAAGCTTTCTTT. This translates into CASSKGQGAWGTEAFF.

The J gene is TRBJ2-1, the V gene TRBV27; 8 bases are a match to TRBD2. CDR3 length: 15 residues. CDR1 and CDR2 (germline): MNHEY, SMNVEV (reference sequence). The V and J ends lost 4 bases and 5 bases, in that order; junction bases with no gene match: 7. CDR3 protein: CASSSGLAYHNEQFF. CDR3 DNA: TGTGCCAGCAGTTCCGGACTAGCCTATCACAATGAGCAGTTCTTC.

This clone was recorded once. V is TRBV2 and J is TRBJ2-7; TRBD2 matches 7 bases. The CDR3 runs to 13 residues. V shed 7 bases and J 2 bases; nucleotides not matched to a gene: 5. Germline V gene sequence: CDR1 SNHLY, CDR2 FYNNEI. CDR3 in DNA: TGTGCCAGCAAAGGGAGGGCCACCTACGAGCAGTACTTC. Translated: CASKGRATYEQYF. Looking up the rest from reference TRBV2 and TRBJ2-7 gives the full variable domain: EPEVTQTPSHQVTQMGQEVILRCVPISNHLYFYWYRQILGQKVEFLVSFYNNEISEKSEIFDDQFSVERPDGSNFTLKIRSTKLEDSAMYFCASKGRATYEQYFGPGTRLTVT.

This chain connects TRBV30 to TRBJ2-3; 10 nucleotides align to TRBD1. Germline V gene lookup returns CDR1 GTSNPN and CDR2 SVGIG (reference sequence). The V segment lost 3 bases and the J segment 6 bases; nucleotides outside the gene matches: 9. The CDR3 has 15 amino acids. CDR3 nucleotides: TGTGCCTGGAGGGAGGGACAGGGGATGGTGGATACGCAGTATTTT. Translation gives CAWREGQGMVDTQYF.

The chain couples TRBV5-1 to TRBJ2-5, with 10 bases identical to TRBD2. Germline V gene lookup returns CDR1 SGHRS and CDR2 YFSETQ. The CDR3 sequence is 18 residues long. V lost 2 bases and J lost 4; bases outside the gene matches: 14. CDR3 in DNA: TGCGCCAGCAGCTTTTACCCCCCTAGCGGGAGTATTGGAGAGACCCAGTACTTC. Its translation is CASSFYPPSGSIGETQYF.

Written as DNA, the CDR3 is TGTGCCAGCAGTGTCACTAGCGGGAGGGGTTACAATGAGCAGTTCTTC. Protein product: CASSVTSGRGYNEQFF. J is TRBJ2-1 and V is TRBV25-1; TRBD2 agrees at 13 bases. CDR1 and CDR2 (germline): MGHDK, SYGVNS. CDR3 size: 16 residues. After removal of 4 bases from V and 4 bases from J, the junction contained 4 bases not matched to a gene.

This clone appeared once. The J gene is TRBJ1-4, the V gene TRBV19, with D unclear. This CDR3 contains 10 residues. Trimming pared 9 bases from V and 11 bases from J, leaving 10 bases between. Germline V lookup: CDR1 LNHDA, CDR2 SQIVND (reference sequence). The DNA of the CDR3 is TGTGCCAGAACGGGGTGGAAACTGTTTTTT. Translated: CARTGWKLFF.

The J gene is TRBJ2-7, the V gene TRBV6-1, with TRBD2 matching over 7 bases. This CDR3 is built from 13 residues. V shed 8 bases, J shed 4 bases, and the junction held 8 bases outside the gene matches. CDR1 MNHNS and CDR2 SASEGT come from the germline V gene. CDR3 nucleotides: TGTGCCAGCTTGGGAGGGCTGAGGTACGAGCAGTACTTC. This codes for CASLGGLRYEQYF.

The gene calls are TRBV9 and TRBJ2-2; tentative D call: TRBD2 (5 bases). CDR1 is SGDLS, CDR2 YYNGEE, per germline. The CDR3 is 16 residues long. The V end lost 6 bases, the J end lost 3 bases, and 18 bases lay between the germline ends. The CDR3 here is CASNPDWGSHTGELFF. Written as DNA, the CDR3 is TGTGCCAGCAACCCGGACTGGGGTTCACACACCGGGGAGCTGTTTTTT.

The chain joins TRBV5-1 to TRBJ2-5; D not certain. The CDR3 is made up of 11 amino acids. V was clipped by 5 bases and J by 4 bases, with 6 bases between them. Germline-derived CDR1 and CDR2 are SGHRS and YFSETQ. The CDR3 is CASSELETQYF. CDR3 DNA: TGCGCCAGCAGTGAGTTAGAGACCCAGTACTTC.

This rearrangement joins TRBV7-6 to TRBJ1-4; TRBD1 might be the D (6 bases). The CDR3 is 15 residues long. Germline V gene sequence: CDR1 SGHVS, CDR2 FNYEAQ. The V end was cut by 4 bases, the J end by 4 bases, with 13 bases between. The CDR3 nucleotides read TGTGCCAGCAGCTCAGCAGGGGCTCGTAATGAAAAACTGTTTTTT. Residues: CASSSAGARNEKLFF.

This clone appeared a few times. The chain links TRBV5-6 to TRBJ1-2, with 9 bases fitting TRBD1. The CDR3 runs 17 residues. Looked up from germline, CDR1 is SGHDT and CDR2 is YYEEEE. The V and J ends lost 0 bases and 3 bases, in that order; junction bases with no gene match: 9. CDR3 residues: CASSLAGTGSLDYGYTF. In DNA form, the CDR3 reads TGTGCCAGCAGCTTGGCGGGGACAGGGAGCCTGGACTATGGCTACACCTTC.

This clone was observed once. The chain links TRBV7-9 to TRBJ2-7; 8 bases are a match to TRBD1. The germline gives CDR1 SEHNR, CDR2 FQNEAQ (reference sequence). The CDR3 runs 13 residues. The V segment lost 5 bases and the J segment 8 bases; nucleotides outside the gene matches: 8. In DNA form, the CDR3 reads TGTGCCAGCAGCCCGAGGACAGGGCCCAAGCAGTACGTC. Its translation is CASSPRTGPKQYV.

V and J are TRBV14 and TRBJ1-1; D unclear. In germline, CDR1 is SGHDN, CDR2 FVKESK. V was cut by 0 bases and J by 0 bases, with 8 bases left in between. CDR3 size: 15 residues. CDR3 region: CASSQERRLNTEAFF. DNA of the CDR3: TGTGCCAGCAGCCAAGAACGTCGGTTGAACACTGAAGCTTTCTTT.

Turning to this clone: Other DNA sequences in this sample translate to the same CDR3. CDR3: CASGDGTPYYQPQHF. The CDR3 DNA reads as TGTGCTAGCGGTGACGGGACACCTTATTATCAGCCCCAGCATTTT. The rearrangement links TRBV12-5 to TRBJ1-5; perhaps TRBD1 as D (6 bases). The CDR3 has 15 residues. Trimming cost V 9 bases and J 5 bases, with 20 bases left between them. Germline lookup yields CDR1 LGHNT and CDR2 FRNRAP. Using reference TRBV12-5 and TRBJ1-5 for the parts outside the CDR3, the full variable domain is DARVTQTPRHKVTEMGQEVTMRCQPILGHNTVFWYRQTMMQGLELLAYFRNRAPLDDSGMPKDRFSAEMPDATLATLKIQPSEPRDSAVYFCASGDGTPYYQPQHFGDGTRLSIL.

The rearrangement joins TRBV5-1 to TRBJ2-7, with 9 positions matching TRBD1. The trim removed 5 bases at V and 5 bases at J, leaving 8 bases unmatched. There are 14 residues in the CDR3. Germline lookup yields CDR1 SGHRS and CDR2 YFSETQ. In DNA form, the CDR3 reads TGCGCCAGCAGGGGACAGGGTAAGAATCACGAGCAGTACTTC. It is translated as CASRGQGKNHEQYF.

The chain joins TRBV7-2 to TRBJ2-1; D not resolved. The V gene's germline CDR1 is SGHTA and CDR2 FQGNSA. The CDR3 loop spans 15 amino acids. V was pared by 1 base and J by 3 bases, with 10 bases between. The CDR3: CASSLDGGLYNEQFF. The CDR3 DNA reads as TGTGCCAGCAGCTTAGACGGCGGCCTCTACAATGAGCAGTTCTTC.

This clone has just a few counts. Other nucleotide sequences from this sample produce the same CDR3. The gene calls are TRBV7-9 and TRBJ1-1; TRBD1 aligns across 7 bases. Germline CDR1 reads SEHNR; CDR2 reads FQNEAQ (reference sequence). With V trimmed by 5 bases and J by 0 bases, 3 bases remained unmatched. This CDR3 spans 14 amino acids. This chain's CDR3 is CASSPGQLNTEAFF. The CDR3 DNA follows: TGTGCCAGCAGCCCGGGACAGCTGAACACTGAAGCTTTCTTT.